This T cell receptor beta chain was retrieved from a study of shared clonotypes between healthy human individuals. Study conclusions and caveats: Depth was large, yet rarefaction showed that sorted-subset sequencing was incomplete. In contrast to clonotypes shared by all four donors, non-shared clonotypes had lower generation probabilities.

As regards this clone: Antigen: not known.

An even split of each subset's genomic DNA across several immunoSEQ plates was performed. Generated by immunoSEQ multiplex PCR, the TCRdb table keeps only in-frame clones and is missing some. The table records approximately 2.4 million clones, 90% to 96% of them present only once. Germline V gene lookup returns CDR1 ENHRY and CDR2 SYGVKD. The ends lost 6 bases at V and 5 bases at J; junction bases unmatched: 6. The CDR3 contains 13 residues. The sample consisted of naive CD4+ T cells sorted from blood. Subset denoted: CD45RA+ positively selected. This TCR was sampled from a man between 18 and 35 years old in good health. The chain recombines TRBV10-3 with TRBJ2-5, with 7 positions matching TRBD1. CDR3 region: CAIRTGISETQYF. Written as DNA, the CDR3 is TGTGCCATCAGGACAGGGATAAGTGAGACCCAGTACTTC.